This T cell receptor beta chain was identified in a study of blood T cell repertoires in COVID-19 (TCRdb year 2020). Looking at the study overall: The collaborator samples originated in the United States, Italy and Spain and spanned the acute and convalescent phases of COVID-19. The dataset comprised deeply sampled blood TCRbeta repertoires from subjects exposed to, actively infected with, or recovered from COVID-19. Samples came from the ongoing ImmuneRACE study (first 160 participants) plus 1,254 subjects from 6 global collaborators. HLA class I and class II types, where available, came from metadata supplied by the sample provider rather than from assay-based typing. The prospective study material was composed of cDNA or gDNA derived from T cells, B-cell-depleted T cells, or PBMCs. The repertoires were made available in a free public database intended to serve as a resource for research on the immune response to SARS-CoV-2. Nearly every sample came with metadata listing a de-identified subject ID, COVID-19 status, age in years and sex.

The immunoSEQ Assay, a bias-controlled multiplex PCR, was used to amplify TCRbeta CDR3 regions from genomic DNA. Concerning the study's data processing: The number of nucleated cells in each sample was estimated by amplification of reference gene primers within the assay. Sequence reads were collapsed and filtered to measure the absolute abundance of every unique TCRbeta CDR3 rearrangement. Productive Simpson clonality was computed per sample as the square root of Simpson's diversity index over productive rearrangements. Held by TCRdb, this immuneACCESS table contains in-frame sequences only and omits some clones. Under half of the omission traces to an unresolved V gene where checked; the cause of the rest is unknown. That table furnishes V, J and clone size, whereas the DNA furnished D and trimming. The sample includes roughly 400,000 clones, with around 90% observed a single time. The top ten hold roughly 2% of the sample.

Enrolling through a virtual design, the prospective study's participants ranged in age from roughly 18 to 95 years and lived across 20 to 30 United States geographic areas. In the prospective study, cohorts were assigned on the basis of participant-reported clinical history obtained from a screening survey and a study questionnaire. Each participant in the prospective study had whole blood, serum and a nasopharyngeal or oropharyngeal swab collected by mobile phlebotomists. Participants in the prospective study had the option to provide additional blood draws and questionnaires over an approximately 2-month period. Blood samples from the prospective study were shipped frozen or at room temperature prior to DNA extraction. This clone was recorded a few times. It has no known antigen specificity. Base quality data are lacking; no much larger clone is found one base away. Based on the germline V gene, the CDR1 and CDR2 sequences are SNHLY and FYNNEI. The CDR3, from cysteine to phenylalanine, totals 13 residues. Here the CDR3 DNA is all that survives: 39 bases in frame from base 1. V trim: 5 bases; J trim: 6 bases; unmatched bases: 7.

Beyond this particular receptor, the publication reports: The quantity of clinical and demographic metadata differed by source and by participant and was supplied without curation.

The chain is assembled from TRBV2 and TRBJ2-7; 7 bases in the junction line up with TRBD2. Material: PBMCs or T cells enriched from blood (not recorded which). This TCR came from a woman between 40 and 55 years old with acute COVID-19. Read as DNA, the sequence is TGTGCCAGCAGTCCGGGGGACTATCGCGAGCAGTACTTC. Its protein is CASSPGDYREQYF.